This T cell receptor beta chain is drawn from a study of molecular identifiers for immune sequencing clone quantification. TCRdb processed the PCR reads anew with MiXCR; each CDR3 protein has one entry. The table has 250,000 to 400,000 distinct CDR3 sequences, over 20% seen once. The V gene's germline CDR1 is SGHTA and CDR2 FQGNSA. There are 14 residues in the CDR3. Trimming stripped 1 base from V and 6 bases from J, with 11 bases between. This clonotype was observed at least ten times. The gene calls are TRBV7-2 and TRBJ2-3; tentatively, D is TRBD2 (6 bases). Sequencing used naive CD8+ T cells from blood, with Jurkat cell RNA spiked in. The subset here: FACS-sorted CD8+CD4-CCR7+CD45RA+ naive T cells. The TCR sequence derives from a human donor in good health. Some libraries in this study had Jurkat cell RNA spiked in. CDR3 DNA: TGTGCCAGCAGCTTAGTCGTGGGGGGTGATACGCAGTATTTT. As protein: CASSLVVGGDTQYF.